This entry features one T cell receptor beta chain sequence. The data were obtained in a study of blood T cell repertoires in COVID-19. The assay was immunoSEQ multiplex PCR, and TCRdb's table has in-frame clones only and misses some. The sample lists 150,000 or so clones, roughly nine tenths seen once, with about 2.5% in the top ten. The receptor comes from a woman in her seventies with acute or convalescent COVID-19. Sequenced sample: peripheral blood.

In DNA form, the CDR3 reads TGTGCCAGCAGCAGAGACGGAAAATCGGGGGGTGAAGCTTTCTTT. Translation gives CASSRDGKSGGEAFF. The chain uses TRBV7-3 and TRBJ1-1; tentatively, D is TRBD1 (5 bases). The CDR3 has 15 amino acids. From germline, CDR1 is SGHTA and CDR2 FQGTGA. Between the trimmed V and J ends, which lost 5 bases and 7 bases, there was a span of 20 bases.